This TCR beta chain is drawn from a study of blood T cell repertoires in COVID-19 (TCRdb year 2020). Concerning the study at large: Collaborator samples came from the United States, Italy and Spain and covered acute and convalescent phases of COVID-19. Subjects who had been exposed to COVID-19, were actively infected with it, or had recovered from it provided the deeply sampled blood TCRbeta repertoires that made up the dataset. Where available, HLA class I and class II types were taken from metadata supplied by the sample provider and were not determined by assay-based typing. A de-identified subject ID, COVID-19 status, age in years and sex were almost always included in the sample metadata. The samples were drawn from two sources: the first 160 participants of the ongoing ImmuneRACE study, and 950 to 1,500 subjects contributed by 6 global collaborators. A freely available public database, intended as a resource for researchers studying the immune response to SARS-CoV-2, is where the repertoires were released. The prospective study material was composed of cDNA or gDNA derived from T cells, B-cell-depleted T cells, or PBMCs. On the study overall, not on this receptor specifically: How much clinical and demographic metadata was included differed by source and by participant, and the metadata was provided uncurated.

As to this clone: Its cognate antigen has yet to be identified. Base qualities are not at hand, and no much larger clone is one base apart.

Reading the germline V gene gives CDR1 MNHEY and CDR2 SVGAGI. The CDR3 runs 13 residues from the cysteine to the phenylalanine. The entry retains the CDR3 DNA only, 39 bases that are in frame from base 1. Trimming costs V 6 bases and J 5 bases, and their ends lie 14 bases apart. Collaborating institutions collected whole blood in K2EDTA tubes following their own protocols. For TCRbeta analysis, collaborator samples were shipped as frozen whole blood, as isolated PBMCs, or as DNA extracted from either sample type. The immunoSEQ Assay, a bias-controlled multiplex PCR, was used to amplify TCRbeta CDR3 regions from genomic DNA. The study's processing was this. The number of nucleated cells in each sample was estimated from the amplification of reference gene primers within the assay. To quantify the absolute abundance of each unique TCRbeta CDR3 rearrangement, sequence reads were collapsed and filtered. For each sample, productive Simpson clonality was calculated as the square root of Simpson's diversity index over productive rearrangements. TCRdb retrieved this table from immuneACCESS and kept in-frame rearrangements only. Not all clones are present; in checked studies, unresolved V genes account for under half, and no reason is known for the remainder. That table furnishes V, J and clone size, whereas the DNA furnished D and trimming. The sample contains over 45,000 clones, about 88% of them found a single time. The biggest ten clones account for 13% to 15% of the sample.

Recombination linked TRBV6-5 to TRBJ2-7; matching of 6 bases hints at TRBD1 as the D gene. The sequenced sample was peripheral blood. The source of this sequence is a woman aged 55-70 years with active COVID-19. In nucleotides, the sequence is TGTGCCAGCAGCCGGGACACCTTGGACGAGCAGTACTTC. Translated, this is CASSRDTLDEQYF.